The 31 T cell receptor beta chains below all came from one sample that was sequenced in a study of monozygotic twins with cystic fibrosis. Data came from immunoSEQ multiplex PCR; TCRdb stores just in-frame clones and leaves some out. Here the sample spans fewer than 25,000 clones, approximately 87% being singletons. The source material was blood. These receptors were obtained from a woman in her twenties or thirties with cystic fibrosis.

The genes are TRBV28 and TRBJ1-1, with a possible D match to TRBD1 (6 bases). The germline gives CDR1 MDHEN, CDR2 SYDVKM. Trimming cost V 7 bases and J 10 bases, with 13 bases left between them. The CDR3 length is 11 residues. The CDR3 region is CASKGTGRAFF. Here the CDR3 DNA reads TGTGCCAGCAAGGGAACAGGGCGAGCTTTCTTT.

Comments on this clone: The limits of the CDR3 on the DNA are not certain, so only TCRdb's listed CDR3 is given. The CDR3 region is CASSSQGVGQGTF. The rearrangement uses TRBV5-4 and TRBJ1-2; TRBD1, the table's D call, lacks a check against the DNA. The CDR3 is 13 residues long, ends included. Germline V lookup: CDR1 SGHNT, CDR2 YYREEE (reference sequence).

The chain combines TRBV7-9 with TRBJ2-3, with D perhaps matching TRBD2 (5 bases). V lost 7 bases to trimming and J lost 5 bases, with 7 bases between them. CDR1 is SEHNR and CDR2 is FQNEAQ in the germline V gene (reference sequence). The CDR3 is 11 amino acids. The CDR3 sequence is CASTDLDTQYF. In nucleotides, the CDR3 is TGTGCCAGCACGGACTTAGATACGCAGTATTTT. Full variable domain (outside the CDR3, taken from reference TRBV7-9 and TRBJ2-3): DTGVSQNPRHKITKRGQNVTFRCDPISEHNRLYWYRQTLGQGPEFLTYFQNEAQLEKSRLLSDRFSAERPKGSFSTLEIQRTEQGDSAMYLCASTDLDTQYFGPGTRLTVL.

The chain is built from TRBV5-5 and TRBJ1-3; D may be TRBD1 (5 bases). CDR1 is SGHKS, CDR2 YYEKEE, per germline (reference sequence). This CDR3 contains 14 residues. V lost 6 bases and J 2 bases, leaving 12 bases between the germline ends. The CDR3 spells CASTATGPGNTIYF. The CDR3, as DNA: TGTGCCAGCACCGCGACGGGACCTGGAAACACCATATATTTT.

The chain's CDR3 is CASSISGELFF. The CDR3 DNA sequence: TGTGCCAGTAGTATCTCCGGGGAGCTGTTTTTT. The gene calls are TRBV19 and TRBJ2-2; D ambiguous. Germline V gene sequence: CDR1 LNHDA, CDR2 SQIVND (reference sequence). Between the trimmed V and J ends, which lost 3 bases and 6 bases, there was a span of 2 bases. There are 11 residues in the CDR3.

This chain connects TRBV5-8 to TRBJ2-5; TRBD2 matches at 14 bases. Germline CDR1 reads SGHTS; CDR2 reads YDEGEE. J gave up 5 bases and V 4 bases, and 4 bases lay outside the gene matches. The CDR3 spans 15 residues. The CDR3 DNA follows: TGTGCCAGCAGCCCGGGACTAGCGGGGGCTGAGACCCAGTACTTC. As protein: CASSPGLAGAETQYF.

This clone has a single count. The chain links TRBV25-1 to TRBJ1-4; D is unresolved. V was shortened by 6 bases and J by 5 bases, with 7 bases between the two germline ends. Germline CDR1 MGHDK, CDR2 SYGVNS. The CDR3 has 12 residues. The CDR3 reads CASSRMNEKLFF. In DNA form, the CDR3 reads TGTGCCAGCAGCCGAATGAATGAAAAACTGTTTTTT. Drawing the rest from reference TRBV25-1 and TRBJ1-4, the complete variable domain is EADIYQTPRYLVIGTGKKITLECSQTMGHDKMYWYQQDPGMELHLIHYSYGVNSTEKGDLSSESTVSRIRTEHFPLTLESARPSHTSQYLCASSRMNEKLFFGSGTQLSVL.

The V call is TRBV10-3, the J call TRBJ2-3; 16 bases line up with TRBD2. Germline V gene sequence: CDR1 ENHRY, CDR2 SYGVKD. Trimming at V came to 6 bases and at J to 7 bases, leaving 7 bases not matched to a gene. The CDR3 contains 16 residues. The DNA for the CDR3 is TGTGCCATCAGAGCGGGACTAGCGGGGGGGCCAAATACGCAGTATTTT. Encoded protein: CAIRAGLAGGPNTQYF.

This clone is classed as medium-sized. The chain has TRBV2 and TRBJ1-5; D gene unclear. V was cut by 6 bases and J by 1 base, with 10 bases left in between. This CDR3 region has 14 residues. The germline V gene encodes CDR1 SNHLY and CDR2 FYNNEI. CDR3 sequence: CASRGILSNQPQHF. CDR3 in DNA: TGTGCCAGCAGGGGTATCCTAAGCAATCAGCCCCAGCATTTT.

The chain employs TRBV5-6 and TRBJ2-1; unclear D gene. The length of the CDR3 is 14 residues. V dropped 4 bases and J dropped 3 bases, with 11 bases sitting between them. The germline gives CDR1 SGHDT, CDR2 YYEEEE. CDR3 in amino acids: CASSPYFGYNEQFF. The CDR3 DNA sequence: TGTGCCAGCAGCCCGTACTTTGGCTACAATGAGCAGTTCTTC.

The rearrangement links TRBV5-8 to TRBJ2-7; 8 bases agree with TRBD1. The junction had 13 bases not matched to a gene; V was cut back by 4 bases and J by 4 bases. The CDR3 sequence is 16 residues long. Germline loops: CDR1 SGHTS, CDR2 YDEGEE. CDR3 in DNA: TGTGCCAGCAGCCTCCCGCCGGGGACAGGAGTTTACGAGCAGTACTTC. Protein product: CASSLPPGTGVYEQYF.

V usage is TRBV30 and J usage is TRBJ2-3; 11 bases align to TRBD2. Germline V lookup: CDR1 GTSNPN, CDR2 SVGIG (reference sequence). The CDR3 is made up of 14 amino acids. V lost 3 bases and J lost 5; bases outside the gene matches: 4. The CDR3 region is CAWRIAGGEDTQYF. Here the CDR3 DNA reads TGTGCCTGGAGGATAGCGGGGGGGGAAGATACGCAGTATTTT.

The CDR3 loop is CASSLQGATGELFF. The DNA of the CDR3 is TGTGCCAGCAGCTTACAGGGGGCAACCGGGGAGCTGTTTTTT. This sequence joins TRBV5-4 and TRBJ2-2; TRBD1 aligns across 9 bases. This CDR3 has 14 residues. V lost 2 bases, J lost 5 bases, and 1 base stayed unmatched. Looked up from germline, CDR1 is SGHNT and CDR2 is YYREEE (reference sequence).

This clone was detected a few times. J is TRBJ2-2 and V is TRBV2; no definite D call. CDR3 length: 12 amino acids. Trimming took off 8 bases at V and 1 base at J, with 5 bases between the two ends. In germline, CDR1 is SNHLY, CDR2 FYNNEI. The DNA for the CDR3 is TGTGCCAGCGGGGTGAACACCGGGGAGCTGTTTTTT. The encoded protein is CASGVNTGELFF.

V usage is TRBV5-6 and J usage is TRBJ1-2; D is unresolved. The CDR3 is made up of 13 amino acids. Germline values: CDR1 SGHDT, CDR2 YYEEEE. The V end was cut by 0 bases, the J end by 4 bases, with 7 bases between. As DNA, the CDR3 is TGTGCCAGCAGCTTGGGCCGAATCTATGGCTACACCTTC. It encodes CASSLGRIYGYTF. Combining the CDR3 with reference TRBV5-6 and TRBJ1-2 gives the whole variable domain DAGVTQSPTHLIKTRGQQVTLRCSPKSGHDTVSWYQQALGQGPQFIFQYYEEEERQRGNFPDRFSGHQFPNYSSELNVNALLLGDSALYLCASSLGRIYGYTFGSGTRLTVV.

The CDR3 DNA follows: TGTGCCAGCAGCCCCTGGCCCTCCGATCCTTATAGCAATCAGCCCCAGCATTTT. This translates into CASSPWPSDPYSNQPQHF. The chain carries TRBV7-6 and TRBJ1-5; D not certain. The CDR3 sequence is 18 residues long. V was clipped by 5 bases and J by 0 bases, with 20 bases between them. Germline-derived CDR1 and CDR2 are SGHVS and FNYEAQ.

The chain employs TRBV11-2 and TRBJ2-3; D is possibly TRBD2 (5 bases). The CDR3 has 16 amino acids. V lost 5 bases, J lost 5 bases, and 20 bases lay in between. From germline, CDR1 is SGHAT and CDR2 FQNNGV. The CDR3 loop reads CASSPRGGLAGDTQYF. The CDR3 DNA sequence: TGTGCCAGCAGCCCACGCGGCGGCCTAGCTGGAGATACGCAGTATTTT.

V and J are TRBV28 and TRBJ2-7; D uncertain. CDR3 length: 15 amino acids. Germline CDR1 reads MDHEN; CDR2 reads SYDVKM. Trimming shortened V by 5 bases and J by 0 bases, and 14 bases separated the two germline ends. CDR3 in amino acids: CASSPPGSSSYEQYF. For the CDR3, the DNA is TGTGCCAGCAGTCCCCCGGGCAGTAGCTCCTACGAGCAGTACTTC.

The chain combines TRBV7-8 with TRBJ1-4, with 9 bases that match TRBD1. CDR1 and CDR2 from the germline V gene are SGHVS and FQNEAQ. CDR3 length equals 17 residues. V gave up 5 bases and J gave up 3 bases; unmatched junction bases: 10. The CDR3 region is CASSPRTGAGANEKLFF. DNA of the CDR3: TGTGCCAGCAGCCCTCGGACAGGGGCTGGAGCTAATGAAAAACTGTTTTTT.

This chain links TRBV7-8 with TRBJ1-1; D call uncertain. Germline CDR1 reads SGHVS; CDR2 reads FQNEAQ. The CDR3 contains 13 residues. The V and J ends lost 1 base and 1 base respectively, with 4 bases between them. CDR3 residues: CASSLVENTEAFF. For the CDR3, the DNA is TGTGCCAGCAGCTTAGTGGAGAACACTGAAGCTTTCTTT. Based on the CDR3 plus reference TRBV7-8 and TRBJ1-1, the full variable domain is GAGVSQSPRYKVAKRGQDVALRCDPISGHVSLFWYQQALGQGPEFLTYFQNEAQLDKSGLPSDRFFAERPEGSVSTLKIQRTQQEDSAVYLCASSLVENTEAFFGQGTRLTVV.

This sequence joins TRBV10-3 and TRBJ1-1, with 11 positions matching TRBD1. J was trimmed by 4 bases and V by 3 bases; bases with no gene match: 7. The CDR3 consists of 16 residues. Germline V gene lookup returns CDR1 ENHRY and CDR2 SYGVKD. This CDR3 reads CAISDWTGGARTEAFF. In nucleotides, the CDR3 is TGTGCCATCAGTGATTGGACAGGGGGCGCGCGCACTGAAGCTTTCTTT.

This chain uses TRBV5-1 with TRBJ1-3; the D gene is possibly TRBD1 (5 bases). V was clipped by 4 bases and J by 0 bases, with 11 bases between them. Germline CDR1 is SGHRS and CDR2 is YFSETQ. The CDR3 has 15 amino acids. The chain's CDR3 is CASSQGRSSGNTIYF. The CDR3 region has the DNA TGCGCCAGCAGCCAGGGACGATCCTCTGGAAACACCATATATTTT.

The chain links TRBV27 to TRBJ2-7; D perhaps matches TRBD2 (5 bases). V was trimmed by 3 bases and J by 7 bases, leaving 16 bases between them. Germline CDR1 is MNHEY and CDR2 is SMNVEV (reference sequence). This CDR3 comprises 14 residues. The CDR3 nucleotides are TGTGCCAGCAGTTTCCAACGGGATTCCGGTGAGCAGTACTTC. Translation gives CASSFQRDSGEQYF.

This rearrangement joins TRBV5-6 to TRBJ2-1; TRBD2 agrees at 14 bases. Per the germline V gene, CDR1 is SGHDT and CDR2 is YYEEEE. The CDR3 extends over 17 amino acids. Trimming at V came to 0 bases and at J to 5 bases, leaving 4 bases not matched to a gene. In DNA form, the CDR3 reads TGTGCCAGCAGCTTGGGGACTAGCGGGGGGTCCAACAATGAGCAGTTCTTC. The encoded protein is CASSLGTSGGSNNEQFF. Drawing the rest from reference TRBV5-6 and TRBJ2-1, the complete variable domain is DAGVTQSPTHLIKTRGQQVTLRCSPKSGHDTVSWYQQALGQGPQFIFQYYEEEERQRGNFPDRFSGHQFPNYSSELNVNALLLGDSALYLCASSLGTSGGSNNEQFFGPGTRLTVL.

The V call is TRBV30, the J call TRBJ1-5; 9 nucleotides line up with TRBD1. Germline CDR1 GTSNPN, CDR2 SVGIG (reference sequence). The CDR3 is made up of 13 amino acids. V lost 7 bases and J lost 6; bases outside the gene matches: 7. The CDR3 sequence: CAYNRGLGQPQHF. CDR3 nucleotide sequence: TGTGCCTACAACAGGGGGCTAGGTCAGCCCCAGCATTTT.

The chain links TRBV4-2 to TRBJ2-2; 12 bases fit TRBD2. From germline, CDR1 is LGHNA and CDR2 YNFKEQ. Losses at the gene ends were 3 bases for V and 6 bases for J; bases not matched to a gene: 11. The CDR3 consists of 18 residues. CDR3 bases: TGTGCCAGCAGCCAGGATCTACTAGCGGGGGGCAGCGCCGGGGAGCTGTTTTTT. Its translation: CASSQDLLAGGSAGELFF.

The rearrangement joins TRBV14 to TRBJ1-1; no firm D call. The CDR3 consists of 16 residues. V was trimmed by 2 bases and J by 0 bases, leaving 13 bases between them. The germline V gene has CDR1 SGHDN and CDR2 FVKESK. The CDR3 here is CASSQPGSNMNTEAFF. The CDR3 DNA sequence: TGTGCCAGCAGCCAACCTGGCTCGAACATGAACACTGAAGCTTTCTTT.

The chain uses TRBV30 and TRBJ2-1, with D tentatively TRBD2 (5 bases). Per the germline V gene, CDR1 is GTSNPN and CDR2 is SVGIG (reference sequence). Trimming cost V 4 bases and J 0 bases, with 7 bases left between them. The length of the CDR3 is 13 residues. CDR3 coding DNA: TGTGCCTGGAACCGGGGCTCCTACAATGAGCAGTTCTTC. It yields the protein CAWNRGSYNEQFF.

The V call is TRBV28, the J call TRBJ1-2; no firm D call. CDR3 length: 13 residues. Per germline, CDR1 MDHEN and CDR2 SYDVKM. V was pared by 2 bases and J by 5 bases, with 9 bases between. The CDR3 spells CASSLEGWYGYTF. The CDR3 nucleotides are TGTGCCAGCAGTTTAGAGGGTTGGTATGGCTACACCTTC.

CDR3 coding DNA: TGTGCCAGTAGTATTATAGGGGGAGGTTTTACTGAAGCTTTCTTT. Translated: CASSIIGGGFTEAFF. The J gene is TRBJ1-1, the V gene TRBV19, with D possibly TRBD1 on 6 matching bases. Germline-derived CDR1 and CDR2 are LNHDA and SQIVND (reference sequence). Between the trimmed V and J ends, which lost 3 bases and 5 bases, there was a span of 16 bases. There are 15 residues in the CDR3.

There are a few counts of this clone. The chain joins TRBV6-5 to TRBJ1-2; the match to TRBD1 covers 9 bases. Germline CDR1 MNHEY, CDR2 SVGAGI. Trimming at V came to 2 bases and at J to 6 bases, leaving 1 base not matched to a gene. The CDR3 has 13 amino acids. CDR3 sequence reads: CASSYRTGDGYTF. CDR3 in DNA: TGTGCCAGCAGTTACCGGACAGGGGATGGCTACACCTTC.